This TCR beta chain is from a study of identical twins. MiXCR was run by TCRdb on the 5' RACE reads, yielding one entry per CDR3 protein. The data hold fewer than 650,000 distinct CDR3 sequences, with more than 9% observed a single time. This clonotype was seen more than once but under ten times. CDR3 length: 16 residues. In germline, CDR1 is MNHEY, CDR2 SMNVEV (reference sequence). Trimming at V came to 5 bases and at J to 3 bases, leaving 9 bases not matched to a gene. This same sample was also taken into another study, of yellow fever vaccine responses in identical twins.

Sequencing was performed on PBMCs. The gene calls are TRBV27 and TRBJ2-1; 8 bases are a match to TRBD2. The sequence came from a woman between 18 and 29 years old in good health. The CDR3 DNA is TGTGCCAGCAGTCCACCGGGACTAGTAATCTACAATGAGCAGTTCTTC. Translating gives CASSPPGLVIYNEQFF.